Listed below are T cell receptor beta chains from one sample, sequenced in a study of identical twins. Via MiXCR, TCRdb re-called the 5' RACE reads, giving one row per CDR3 protein. The sample has roughly 500,000 distinct CDR3 sequences, roughly a fifth seen once; the top ten hold about 0.91%. In addition, the sample was reused for a study of T cells expressing NK-cell markers.

The sequenced sample was CD4+ T cells sorted from blood. The receptors here all came from a woman under 30 in good health. CDR3s include the opening cysteine and the closing phenylalanine or tryptophan. Each record gives: V gene, D gene, clone size, J gene, CDR3 protein, CDR3 DNA. D genes are given only for firm matches. Not all rows give a size; the values are once, few, many and, for expanded clones, a class.

v_gene: TRBV10-3; d_gene: TRBD1; abundance: few; j_gene: TRBJ1-2; CDR3aa: CAISEGQGSYTF; CDR3nt: TGTGCCATCAGTGAGGGACAGGGTAGCTACACCTTC
v_gene: TRBV29-1; d_gene: -; abundance: -; j_gene: TRBJ1-1; CDR3aa: CSFGMDSLNTEAFF; CDR3nt: TGCAGCTTCGGAATGGACAGCTTGAACACTGAAGCTTTCTTT
v_gene: TRBV7-9; d_gene: -; abundance: few; j_gene: TRBJ2-1; CDR3aa: CASSPDTITAFF; CDR3nt: TGTGCCAGCAGCCCGGACACGATAACAGCGTTCTTC
v_gene: TRBV15; d_gene: TRBD2; abundance: few; j_gene: TRBJ2-7; CDR3aa: CATSGRETYEQYF; CDR3nt: TGTGCCACCAGCGGGCGGGAGACATACGAGCAGTACTTC
v_gene: TRBV13; d_gene: TRBD2; abundance: once; j_gene: TRBJ2-1; CDR3aa: CASRTSGGMNEQFF; CDR3nt: TGTGCCAGCAGAACTAGCGGGGGGATGAATGAGCAGTTCTTC
v_gene: TRBV4-3; d_gene: TRBD1; abundance: -; j_gene: TRBJ2-7; CDR3aa: CASSQDRDRVHEQYF; CDR3nt: TGCGCCAGCAGCCAAGACCGGGACAGGGTACACGAGCAGTACTTC
v_gene: TRBV7-8; d_gene: -; abundance: -; j_gene: TRBJ2-5; CDR3aa: CASSLEVGTQYF; CDR3nt: TGTGCCAGCAGCTTAGAAGTGGGGACCCAGTACTTC
v_gene: TRBV10-1; d_gene: TRBD1; abundance: -; j_gene: TRBJ2-7; CDR3aa: CASSESRQGDYEQYF; CDR3nt: TGCGCCAGCAGTGAGTCCCGACAGGGTGACTACGAGCAGTACTTC
v_gene: TRBV12-3/TRBV12-4; d_gene: -; abundance: few; j_gene: TRBJ1-5; CDR3aa: CASRLLNQPQHF; CDR3nt: TGTGCCAGCAGACTGCTAAATCAGCCCCAGCATTTT
v_gene: TRBV9; d_gene: -; abundance: few; j_gene: TRBJ1-6; CDR3aa: CASSVYVGSPLHF; CDR3nt: TGTGCCAGCAGCGTTTATGTCGGGTCACCCCTCCACTTT
v_gene: TRBV7-6; d_gene: TRBD2; abundance: few; j_gene: TRBJ2-5; CDR3aa: CASSSTGTSAETQYF; CDR3nt: TGTGCCAGCAGCTCAACCGGGACTAGCGCAGAGACCCAGTACTTC
v_gene: TRBV6-5; d_gene: TRBD1; abundance: -; j_gene: TRBJ1-2; CDR3aa: CASSYWDRTGGYTF; CDR3nt: TGTGCCAGCAGTTACTGGGACAGGACTGGCGGCTACACCTTC
v_gene: TRBV5-1; d_gene: TRBD2; abundance: few; j_gene: TRBJ2-7; CDR3aa: CASSFTGTSGGPYEQYF; CDR3nt: TGCGCCAGCAGCTTTACCGGGACTAGCGGGGGGCCCTACGAGCAGTACTTC
v_gene: TRBV7-2; d_gene: -; abundance: -; j_gene: TRBJ1-4; CDR3aa: CASSPGPFNEKLFF; CDR3nt: TGTGCCAGCAGCCCGGGGCCCTTTAATGAAAAACTGTTTTTT
v_gene: TRBV20-1; d_gene: TRBD2; abundance: many; j_gene: TRBJ2-3; CDR3aa: CSARDRRLAGTDTQYF; CDR3nt: TGCAGTGCTAGAGATCGGAGACTAGCGGGGACAGATACGCAGTATTTT
v_gene: TRBV7-2; d_gene: TRBD2; abundance: -; j_gene: TRBJ2-2; CDR3aa: CASSLWKTSVGELFF; CDR3nt: TGTGCCAGCAGCTTATGGAAAACTAGCGTTGGGGAGCTGTTTTTT
v_gene: TRBV24-1; d_gene: TRBD1; abundance: -; j_gene: TRBJ1-4; CDR3aa: CATSDQPPVPGQFFEKLFF; CDR3nt: TGTGCCACCAGTGACCAGCCCCCGGTTCCGGGACAGTTTTTCGAAAAACTGTTTTTT